Sequencing of this T cell receptor beta chain was carried out in a study of cytomegalovirus exposure and HLA in healthy donors. Findings and caveats of the study: A later analysis linked a missense DCLRE1C variant to TCR beta V- and J-gene trimming.

As concerns this clone: Its target is unknown.

In germline, CDR1 is MNHEY, CDR2 SVGAGI. Trimming left V 4 bases short and J 2 bases short, with 6 bases between. CDR3 length equals 13 residues. PCR amplification relied on 60 Vbeta primers (plus 13 Jbeta primers). Data came from immunoSEQ multiplex PCR; TCRdb stores just in-frame clones and leaves some out. The sample yields about 220,000 clones, about three quarters seen once. The sample was PBMCs. The rearrangement joins TRBV6-5 to TRBJ1-5, with D unresolved. The origin of this receptor is a male donor in good health and CMV-seronegative. The DNA of the CDR3 is TGTGCCAGCAGTTCCAGGCGCAATCAGCCCCAGCATTTT. It is translated as CASSSRRNQPQHF.